This T cell receptor beta chain was sequenced in a study of CD8+ T cells in alopecia areata. The treatment: oral pan-JAK inhibitor, 5-10 mg twice daily. The germline CDR1 and CDR2 sequences are SQVTM and ANQGSEA. Trimming shortened V by 7 bases and J by 2 bases, and 7 bases separated the two germline ends. The CDR3 length is 11 residues. With respect to this clone: Its specificity is unknown.

General study findings and limits: Tofacitinib significantly reduced both scalp clonality and expanded CD8+ clones among the top 100.

cDNA serving as the sequencing template came from extracted, reverse transcribed RNA. TCRdb's table, derived via immunoSEQ multiplex PCR, lists solely in-frame clones and lacks some. The table lists 150,000 to 250,000 clones, 55% to 70% of them singletons. The TCR comes from a human donor with alopecia areata. This specimen consisted of CD4+ T cells sorted from blood, obtained at week 4, from a patient treated with tofacitinib. The chain links TRBV29-1 to TRBJ2-3; D may correspond to TRBD1 or TRBD2 (5 bases each). DNA of the CDR3: TGCAGCGGGGACGACACAGATACGCAGTATTTT. It codes for CSGDDTDTQYF.